Presented here are 21 T cell receptor beta chains from one specimen sequenced in a study of T-cell memory formation after mild COVID-19. TCRdb itself ran the 5' RACE reads through MiXCR, one entry per CDR3 protein. Counted here are 350,000 or so distinct CDR3 sequences, 20% occurring once; the ten biggest clones make up about 21%. Sequenced: PBMCs or a T cell subset sorted from them (not recorded which). These receptors all stem from a man aged 18-30 years who had mild COVID-19 (a few samples of this study predate the infection). Cell type and time point are not known.

The chain combines TRBV18 with TRBJ2-7; perhaps TRBD1 as D (6 bases). CDR1 and CDR2 from the germline V gene are KGHSH and LQKENI. V lost 4 bases and J 3 bases, leaving 13 bases between the germline ends. CDR3 size: 14 residues. CDR3 sequence reads: CASSRYRENYEQYV. Written as DNA, the CDR3 is TGTGCCAGCTCACGATACAGGGAAAACTACGAGCAGTACGTC.

This clonotype was counted only a few times. The V gene is TRBV7-9, the J gene TRBJ1-2; a possible D gene is TRBD1 (6 bases). Trimming cost V 5 bases and J 8 bases, with 12 bases left between them. Germline values: CDR1 SEHNR, CDR2 FQNEAQ (reference sequence). The CDR3 has 12 residues. CDR3 nucleotides: TGTGCCAGCAGCCAGGACAGTCGGGGCTACACCTTC. Translating it yields CASSQDSRGYTF. Full variable domain (rest looked up from reference TRBV7-9 and TRBJ1-2): DTGVSQNPRHKITKRGQNVTFRCDPISEHNRLYWYRQTLGQGPEFLTYFQNEAQLEKSRLLSDRFSAERPKGSFSTLEIQRTEQGDSAMYLCASSQDSRGYTFGSGTRLTVV.

The CDR3 protein is CASSLMDSAVNYGYTF. The CDR3 DNA follows: TGTGCCAGCAGTTTGATGGATTCTGCAGTTAACTATGGCTACACCTTC. This chain joins TRBV12-3 or TRBV12-4 and TRBJ1-2; D is undetermined. The CDR3 runs 16 residues. The V gene lost 3 bases and the J gene lost 1 base, with 15 bases spanning the gap.

The chain is built from TRBV4-1 and TRBJ1-2; D unresolved. This CDR3 has 15 residues. The germline gives CDR1 MGHRA, CDR2 YSYEKL. Trimming pared 1 base from V and 4 bases from J, leaving 13 bases between. CDR3 amino acids: CASSQGSQMIYGYTF. Written as DNA, the CDR3 is TGCGCCAGCAGCCAAGGTTCCCAGATGATCTATGGCTACACCTTC.

As concerns this clonotype: Its ends do not fully match the called genes, so a read error is possible. The V call is TRBV18, the J call TRBJ2-5, with TRBD2 matching 10 bases. Per germline, CDR1 KGHSH and CDR2 LQKENI. The CDR3 covers 16 residues. The CDR3 loop is CASSPPGTSVSETQYF. DNA for the CDR3: TGTGCCAGCTCTCCACCCGGGACTAGCGTCTCCGAGACCCAGTACTTC.

The chain is built from TRBV27 and TRBJ2-1; D gene ambiguous. The ends were cut back, 5 bases at V and 4 bases at J, with 18 bases in the middle. Per germline, CDR1 MNHEY and CDR2 SMNVEV (reference sequence). The CDR3 runs 16 residues. The CDR3 region has the DNA TGTGCCAGCAGTCAGGCCACATGGGCGGCGTACAATGAGCAGTTCTTC. This translates into CASSQATWAAYNEQFF.

This chain uses TRBV5-1 with TRBJ1-6; D gene ambiguous. Germline V gives CDR1 SGHRS, CDR2 YFSETQ. Trimming took 2 bases from V and 1 from J, leaving 7 bases between them. The CDR3 loop spans 15 amino acids. CDR3: CASSFAESYNSPLHF. Here the CDR3 DNA reads TGCGCCAGCAGCTTCGCGGAATCCTATAATTCACCCCTCCACTTT.

The chain couples TRBV6-5 to TRBJ1-1; 10 bases are a match to TRBD1. This CDR3 spans 14 amino acids. Per the germline V gene, CDR1 is MNHEY and CDR2 is SVGAGI. After removal of 5 bases from V and 3 bases from J, the junction contained 3 bases not matched to a gene. CDR3: CASSPTGGHTEAFF. CDR3 nucleotide sequence: TGTGCCAGCAGTCCGACAGGGGGCCACACTGAAGCTTTCTTT.

This clonotype was observed a few times. The chain carries TRBV4-3 and TRBJ2-5; no clear D. V gave up 0 bases and J gave up 5 bases, with 13 bases separating them. The CDR3 has 15 amino acids. CDR1 and CDR2 from the germline V gene are LGHNA and YSLEER. CDR3 nucleotides: TGCGCCAGCAGCCAAGATCTATACACCCGGGAGACCCAGTACTTC. This sequence encodes CASSQDLYTRETQYF.

The chain employs TRBV28 and TRBJ1-2, with D perhaps matching TRBD1 (5 bases). Trimming removed 3 bases at V and 4 bases at J, with 9 bases between. The CDR3 is 13 amino acids. The germline CDR1 and CDR2 sequences are MDHEN and SYDVKM. Here the CDR3 reads CASSFRATYGYTF. CDR3 sequence (DNA): TGTGCCAGCAGTTTCAGGGCTACCTATGGCTACACCTTC.

This clonotype was seen a few times. The gene calls are TRBV24-1 and TRBJ2-4; D unresolved. Trimming shortened V by 4 bases and J by 1 base, and 10 bases separated the two germline ends. CDR3 size: 15 residues. CDR1 and CDR2 (germline): KGHDR, SFDVKD. Here the CDR3 reads CATSEADGAKNIQYF. In nucleotides, the CDR3 is TGTGCCACCAGTGAGGCCGACGGGGCCAAAAACATTCAGTACTTC.

This clonotype was seen ten or more times. The rearrangement links TRBV27 to TRBJ1-5; 9 bases are shared with TRBD1. The V and J ends lost 0 bases and 6 bases, in that order; junction bases with no gene match: 3. CDR3 length: 15 residues. The V gene's germline CDR1 is MNHEY and CDR2 SMNVEV (reference sequence). The CDR3 DNA reads TGTGCCAGCAGTTTATCAGGGACAGGGATTCAGCCCCAGCATTTT. Translating gives CASSLSGTGIQPQHF.

This chain uses TRBV29-1 with TRBJ2-1; 11 nucleotides match TRBD2. CDR3 length: 17 amino acids. After removal of 4 bases from V and 2 bases from J, the junction contained 10 bases not matched to a gene. CDR1 is SQVTM and CDR2 is ANQGSEA in the germline V gene. CDR3 nucleotide sequence: TGCAGCGTTGGGGGGATAGCGGGGGGGTCCCCCTACAATGAGCAGTTCTTC. It yields the protein CSVGGIAGGSPYNEQFF.

This clonotype was seen only a few times. The rearrangement uses TRBV2 and TRBJ1-6; D gene uncertain. V was clipped by 6 bases and J by 7 bases, with 4 bases between them. The CDR3 contains 11 residues. The germline CDR1 and CDR2 sequences are SNHLY and FYNNEI. In nucleotides, the CDR3 is TGTGCCAGCAGGGAGAATTCACCCCTCCACTTT. This encodes CASRENSPLHF.

Only one count was recorded for this clonotype. The chain joins TRBV6-2 or TRBV6-3 to TRBJ1-5; TRBD1 matches at 7 bases. The length of the CDR3 is 16 residues. The J segment lost 3 bases and the V segment lost 6 bases, leaving 11 bases of the junction unmatched. In germline, CDR1 is MNHEY, CDR2 SVGEGT. The CDR3: CASRNPQQGHNQPQHF. For the CDR3, the DNA is TGTGCCAGCAGAAATCCCCAACAGGGGCACAATCAGCCCCAGCATTTT.

Only a few counts were recorded for this clonotype. The rearrangement joins TRBV7-3 to TRBJ2-3; 10 nucleotides line up with TRBD1. Germline CDR1 SGHTA, CDR2 FQGTGA. The CDR3 has 16 residues. V shed 4 bases, J shed 7 bases, and the junction held 11 bases outside the gene matches. The CDR3 DNA reads TGTGCCAGCAGCTCCCCGGGAGGGACAGGGGTTAATACGCAGTATTTT. Amino acid sequence: CASSSPGGTGVNTQYF.

This clonotype has a handful of counts. The chain has TRBV4-1 and TRBJ1-1; 8 nucleotides align to TRBD1. Germline-derived CDR1 and CDR2 are MGHRA and YSYEKL. The CDR3 loop spans 15 amino acids. The V and J ends lost 2 bases and 6 bases, in that order; junction bases with no gene match: 8. The CDR3 loop is CASSQLTRGRPEAFF. CDR3 nucleotide sequence: TGCGCCAGCAGCCAACTGACCAGGGGGCGTCCTGAAGCTTTCTTT.

V and J are TRBV20-1 and TRBJ2-1, with D maybe TRBD2 (6 bases). This CDR3 has 14 amino acids. With 3 bases removed from V and 10 bases from J, the gap between germline ends came to 19 bases. The germline V gene encodes CDR1 DFQATT and CDR2 SNEGSKA (reference sequence). The CDR3 loop reads CSARPAGPSSEQFF. The CDR3 DNA sequence: TGCAGTGCTAGGCCAGCGGGCCCCTCGAGCGAGCAGTTCTTC.

This clonotype was found a few times. The chain links TRBV6-2 or TRBV6-3 to TRBJ2-1, with 12 bases fitting TRBD2. Germline V CDR1 and CDR2: MNHEY, SVGEGT. Losses at the gene ends were 4 bases for V and 8 bases for J; bases not matched to a gene: 3. This CDR3 is 14 amino acids long. CDR3 coding DNA: TGTGCCAGCAGTTCTAGCGGGGGGGCCCATGAGCAGTTCTTC. Translated: CASSSSGGAHEQFF.

This clonotype was counted at least ten times. The chain is built from TRBV7-9 and TRBJ1-5; no clear D. Germline V CDR1 and CDR2: SEHNR, FQNEAQ (reference sequence). V lost 4 bases and J lost 11, with 15 bases in between. The CDR3 length is 13 residues. In DNA, the CDR3 is TGTGCCAGCAGCTCGGGGTGGGAGTTGGCCCAGCATTTT. It is translated as CASSSGWELAQHF.

The CDR3 is CASSSLAGGEQFF. The CDR3 bases are TGTGCCAGCAGTAGCTTAGCGGGGGGGGAGCAGTTCTTC. The chain uses TRBV6-5 and TRBJ2-1; the match to TRBD2 covers 11 bases. This CDR3 contains 13 residues. The junction had 4 bases not matched to a gene; V was cut back by 5 bases and J by 10 bases. Looked up from germline, CDR1 is MNHEY and CDR2 is SVGAGI.